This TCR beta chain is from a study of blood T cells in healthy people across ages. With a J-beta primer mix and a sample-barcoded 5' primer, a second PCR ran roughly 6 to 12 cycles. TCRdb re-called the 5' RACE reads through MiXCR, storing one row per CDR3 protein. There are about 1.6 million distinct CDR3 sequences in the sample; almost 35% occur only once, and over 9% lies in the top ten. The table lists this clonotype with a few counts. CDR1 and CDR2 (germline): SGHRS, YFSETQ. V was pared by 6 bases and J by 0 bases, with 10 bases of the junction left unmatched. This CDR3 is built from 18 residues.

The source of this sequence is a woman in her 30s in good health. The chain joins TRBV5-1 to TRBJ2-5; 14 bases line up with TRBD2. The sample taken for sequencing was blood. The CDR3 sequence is CASNPGTSGGVYQETQYF. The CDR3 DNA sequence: TGCGCCAGCAACCCAGGGACTAGCGGGGGCGTGTACCAAGAGACCCAGTACTTC.